This T cell receptor (beta chain) was recovered during a study of identical twins. A single record per CDR3 protein comes from TCRdb applying MiXCR to the 5' RACE reads. In the table there are hundreds of thousands of distinct CDR3 sequences, about 8.9% of which are singletons. CDR3 size: 19 residues. Trimming took 5 bases from V and 1 from J; bases not matched to a gene: 12. This clonotype has just a few counts. These data were also filed under a second study, of yellow fever vaccine responses in identical twins.

V and J are TRBV12-3 or TRBV12-4 and TRBJ2-2; 11 nucleotides line up with TRBD2. This clonotype was sampled from a young woman in good health. Sequenced input: memory (CD45RO+) T cells sorted from blood. CDR3: CASSPSWRGLAVNTGELFF. The CDR3 DNA follows: TGTGCCAGCAGTCCTAGCTGGAGGGGACTAGCGGTGAACACCGGGGAGCTGTTTTTT.